This T cell receptor beta chain was captured in a study of blood T cell repertoires in COVID-19. As for the study in general: Both acute and convalescent COVID-19 samples were obtained from the United States, Italy and Spain.

The protocol was immunoSEQ multiplex PCR, while the TCRdb copy is restricted to in-frame clones and leaves out a portion. The sample shows approximately 200,000 clones, 80% to 90% of them seen only once. V lost 4 bases and J lost 0, with 8 bases in between. The CDR3 length is 14 residues. Per the germline V gene, CDR1 is SGDLS and CDR2 is YYNGEE. Sequenced input: PBMCs or T cells enriched from blood (not recorded which). The rearrangement joins TRBV9 to TRBJ1-3; no reliable D call. The TCR comes from a man aged 40-49 years who had recovered from COVID-19. CDR3 residues: CASSSLTSGNTIYF. The CDR3 nucleotides read TGTGCCAGCAGCTCTCTAACCTCTGGAAACACCATATATTTT.